What follows describes a single TCR beta chain. This sample was included in a study of molecular identifiers for immune sequencing clone quantification. CDR3 length: 15 amino acids. Trimming took off 1 base at V and 0 bases at J, with 7 bases between the two ends. Germline CDR1 is SSHAT and CDR2 is FNYEAQ (reference sequence). TCRdb processed the PCR reads anew with MiXCR; each CDR3 protein has one entry. The sample yields about 65,000 distinct CDR3 sequences, roughly 20% seen once. Sorting was used to obtain naive CD8 T cells (CD8+CD4-CCR7+CD45RA+). This chain uses TRBV7-7 with TRBJ1-3; D is ambiguous. The sequence was collected from a human donor in good health. Some libraries in this study had Jurkat cell RNA spiked in. Sample: naive CD8+ T cells from blood, with Jurkat cell RNA spiked in. The subset here: FACS-sorted CD8+CD4-CCR7+CD45RA+ naive T cells. CDR3 sequence reads: CASSLDGGSGNTIYF. The DNA for the CDR3 is TGTGCCAGCAGCTTAGATGGAGGCTCTGGAAACACCATATATTTT.